The 27 T cell receptor beta chains listed next were all sequenced from one sample in a study of CD8 T cells in ankylosing spondylitis. TCRdb fed the 5' RACE reads into MiXCR, producing one record per CDR3 protein. The sample contains approximately 440,000 distinct CDR3 sequences, roughly a sixth of which appear only once. Findings and caveats of the study: Among TCR beta sequences, a motif of about 8 highly homologous variants appeared characteristic of ankylosing spondylitis blood.

The antigens for these receptors are not known. The sample consisted of blood, either unsorted or a sorted T cell fraction (not recorded which). The receptors were sampled from a male donor with ankylosing spondylitis.

V gene TRBV28 combines with J gene TRBJ2-7, with D tentatively TRBD2 (5 bases). CDR1 is MDHEN, CDR2 SYDVKM, per germline. The ends were cut back, 6 bases at V and 0 bases at J, with 21 bases in the middle. This CDR3 region has 17 residues. CDR3 DNA sequence: TGTGCCAGCAGCGTCCCCGGCGGGCGCTCCGACTCCTACGAGCAGTACTTC. It translates to CASSVPGGRSDSYEQYF.

The J gene is TRBJ1-2, the V gene TRBV7-9; TRBD1 is a possible D gene (5 bases). The CDR3 has 16 amino acids. Per germline, CDR1 SEHNR and CDR2 FQNEAQ (reference sequence). V lost 2 bases and J 7 bases, leaving 20 bases between the germline ends. The CDR3 is CASSLKPALGAGGYTF. The CDR3 nucleotides are TGTGCCAGCAGCTTAAAGCCCGCCCTTGGGGCGGGTGGCTACACCTTC.

This clonotype came up a few times. The chain combines TRBV2 with TRBJ1-1, with a tentative D call TRBD1 (6 bases). Germline-derived CDR1 and CDR2 are SNHLY and FYNNEI. The length of the CDR3 is 14 residues. V was trimmed by 9 bases and J by 3 bases, leaving 17 bases between them. The CDR3 nucleotides read TGTGCCAGAAAGAGGGGGGATGTGGACACTGAAGCTTTCTTT. As protein: CARKRGDVDTEAFF.

The chain carries TRBV5-7 and TRBJ1-1; D is ambiguous. TRBV5-7 is an ORF, and what it does is uncertain. Trimming cost V 0 bases and J 0 bases, with 12 bases left between them. The CDR3 contains 16 residues. CDR3 sequence (DNA): TGTGCCAGCAGCTTGGTCGGCGGTAATATGAACACTGAAGCTTTCTTT. It specifies CASSLVGGNMNTEAFF.

This sequence joins TRBV11-2 and TRBJ2-1; TRBD2 matches at 10 bases. This CDR3 region has 21 residues. CDR1 and CDR2 (germline): SGHAT, FQNNGV. V dropped 5 bases and J dropped 0; count of bases not matched to a gene: 19. CDR3 nucleotide sequence: TGTGCCAGCAGCCTCAAAAATTGGGGGCTAGCGGGGGTTTACTCCTACAATGAGCAGTTCTTC. The encoded protein is CASSLKNWGLAGVYSYNEQFF.

Remarks on this clonotype: One end of the junction does not line up with germline, which may come from a read error. This chain links TRBV20-1 with TRBJ2-1, with TRBD1 as a possible D gene (6 bases). CDR1 is DFQATT and CDR2 is SNEGSKA in the germline V gene (reference sequence). CDR3 size: 15 residues. CDR3 residues: CSAFQGGPAFNEQLF. CDR3 in DNA: TGCAGTGCTTTTCAAGGGGGACCCGCATTCAATGAGCAGCTCTTC.

The chain recombines TRBV6-1 with TRBJ2-7; 10 nucleotides match TRBD2. V lost 4 bases, J lost 3 bases, and 6 bases stayed unmatched. Germline CDR1 is MNHNS and CDR2 is SASEGT. The CDR3 is 15 amino acids. CDR3 DNA: TGTGCCAGCAGTGTCACTAGCGGGACGTACTACGAGCAGTACTTC. Its translation is CASSVTSGTYYEQYF.

The CDR3 sequence: CASSLYSRGELFF. For the CDR3, the DNA is TGTGCCAGCAGTTTATACAGTCGCGGGGAGCTGTTTTTT. V gene TRBV28 combines with J gene TRBJ2-2; no clear D. Germline CDR1 is MDHEN and CDR2 is SYDVKM. V lost 1 base and J lost 7, with 7 bases in between. The CDR3 runs 13 residues.

This chain connects TRBV7-2 to TRBJ2-1; 9 nucleotides agree with TRBD2. V shed 4 bases and J 2 bases; nucleotides not matched to a gene: 6. The CDR3 has 16 residues. Germline V CDR1 and CDR2: SGHTA, FQGNSA. The CDR3 region is CASSSASGATYNEQFF. DNA of the CDR3: TGTGCCAGCAGCTCCGCTAGCGGGGCCACCTACAATGAGCAGTTCTTC. The full variable domain, rest sourced from reference TRBV7-2 and TRBJ2-1, is GAGVSQSPSNKVTEKGKDVELRCDPISGHTALYWYRQSLGQGLEFLIYFQGNSAPDKSGLPSDRFSAERTGGSVSTLTIQRTQQEDSAVYLCASSSASGATYNEQFFGPGTRLTVL.

The rearrangement links TRBV5-1 to TRBJ2-5; D may be TRBD2 (5 bases). V was cut by 4 bases and J by 5 bases, with 21 bases left in between. The CDR3 is made up of 16 amino acids. Germline V gene data show CDR1 as SGHRS and CDR2 as YFSETQ. The DNA for the CDR3 is TGCGCCAGCAGCCCCTTGACTACCGGATCGGGGGAGACCCAGTACTTC. It yields the protein CASSPLTTGSGETQYF.

This clonotype appeared once. V usage is TRBV5-1 and J usage is TRBJ2-5; TRBD2 matches at 9 bases. This CDR3 region has 18 residues. Germline CDR1 is SGHRS and CDR2 is YFSETQ. The V and J ends lost 4 bases and 5 bases, in that order; junction bases with no gene match: 18. The CDR3 loop is CASSGGGSGRTGAETQYF. The CDR3 nucleotides are TGCGCCAGCAGCGGAGGAGGGAGCGGGAGGACCGGGGCGGAGACCCAGTACTTC.

This chain connects TRBV4-2 to TRBJ2-7; 8 nucleotides line up with TRBD1. The junction had 11 bases not matched to a gene; V was cut back by 1 base and J by 3 bases. CDR1 LGHNA and CDR2 YNFKEQ come from the germline V gene. CDR3 length: 17 residues. The CDR3 is CASSQAPGGLGNYEQYF. The CDR3 DNA reads as TGTGCCAGCAGCCAAGCTCCAGGGGGCCTAGGGAACTACGAGCAGTACTTC.

The chain recombines TRBV12-3 or TRBV12-4 with TRBJ2-7; D is perhaps TRBD1 (7 bases). This CDR3 is built from 13 residues. Trimming took off 5 bases at V and 12 bases at J, with 20 bases between the two ends. The chain's CDR3 is CASSRGTDLSPYF. Here the CDR3 DNA reads TGTGCCAGCAGTCGGGGGACAGACCTGTCCCCGTACTTC.

This clonotype showed up just a few times. The genes are TRBV20-1 and TRBJ1-2, with D maybe TRBD1 (5 bases). The V and J ends lost 0 bases and 4 bases respectively, with 15 bases between them. Germline V gives CDR1 DFQATT, CDR2 SNEGSKA (reference sequence). This CDR3 comprises 15 residues. CDR3 residues: CSARDLGTSGYGYTF. The CDR3 coding sequence is TGCAGTGCTAGAGATCTAGGGACCTCGGGCTATGGCTACACCTTC.

This clonotype occurred many times. The rearrangement uses TRBV20-1 and TRBJ1-2; 7 bases line up with TRBD1. Germline-derived CDR1 and CDR2 are DFQATT and SNEGSKA (reference sequence). J was trimmed by 7 bases and V by 5 bases; bases with no gene match: 10. The CDR3 totals 13 residues. This chain's CDR3 is CSAPGEGAGGYTF. The DNA for the CDR3 is TGCAGTGCTCCCGGGGAGGGGGCCGGTGGCTACACCTTC.

This clonotype has a handful of counts. The CDR3 sequence is CASSYSTSGGYEQYF. In nucleotides, the CDR3 is TGTGCCAGCAGTTACTCGACTAGCGGCGGCTACGAGCAGTACTTC. The rearrangement uses TRBV6-2 or TRBV6-3 and TRBJ2-7; TRBD2 aligns across 9 bases. The V segment lost 0 bases and the J segment 3 bases; nucleotides outside the gene matches: 3. Looked up from germline, CDR1 is MNHEY and CDR2 is SVGEGT. CDR3 length equals 15 residues.

This clonotype appeared a few times. The V gene is TRBV7-2, the J gene TRBJ1-2; 7 bases match TRBD1. With V trimmed by 7 bases and J by 4 bases, 6 bases remained unmatched. Germline V gives CDR1 SGHTA, CDR2 FQGNSA. This CDR3 region has 13 residues. The CDR3 DNA reads as TGTGCCAGCACCCCGGGACAGCTCTATGGCTACACCTTC. It specifies CASTPGQLYGYTF.

The chain is built from TRBV6-1 and TRBJ2-3; tentatively, D is TRBD2 (6 bases). The V end was cut by 5 bases, the J end by 2 bases, with 8 bases between. The CDR3 is made up of 13 amino acids. Germline values: CDR1 MNHNS, CDR2 SASEGT. CDR3: CASSRLDTDTQYF. CDR3 DNA sequence: TGTGCCAGCAGTAGACTAGACACAGATACGCAGTATTTT.

This clonotype turned up a few times. V is TRBV12-3 or TRBV12-4 and J is TRBJ1-3; TRBD1 matches 9 bases. Trimming cost V 6 bases and J 7 bases; bases outside gene matches: 7. The CDR3 is made up of 14 amino acids. The CDR3 sequence is CASSFADRGNTIYF. CDR3 in DNA: TGTGCCAGCAGCTTTGCCGACAGGGGGAACACCATATATTTT.

The genes are TRBV6-2 or TRBV6-3 and TRBJ1-1, with D maybe TRBD1 (6 bases). The V and J ends lost 4 bases and 1 base respectively, with 13 bases between them. Germline V CDR1 and CDR2: MNHEY, SVGEGT. There are 15 residues in the CDR3. In DNA, the CDR3 is TGTGCCAGCAGTTCGGGGGACATCCCGAACACTGAAGCTTTCTTT. Its translation: CASSSGDIPNTEAFF.

This clonotype was picked up a small number of times. The V and J genes are TRBV12-3 or TRBV12-4 and TRBJ1-1, with 7 bases lining up with TRBD1. J was trimmed by 5 bases and V by 11 bases; bases with no gene match: 8. The length of the CDR3 is 12 residues. The CDR3, as DNA: TGTGCCCCCTCAGGGGGTTGGACTGAAGCTTTCTTT. Protein product: CAPSGGWTEAFF.

This clonotype was observed a few times. This chain uses TRBV3-1 with TRBJ1-4, with a weak D call TRBD1 (6 bases). The CDR3 covers 15 residues. Germline assignment: CDR1 LGHDT and CDR2 YNNKEL (reference sequence). Trimming stripped 5 bases from V and 0 bases from J, with 10 bases between. CDR3 sequence reads: CASSTPGATNEKLFF. CDR3 nucleotides: TGTGCCAGCAGCACCCCAGGGGCAACTAATGAAAAACTGTTTTTT.

This clonotype occurred a few times. The rearrangement joins TRBV7-9 to TRBJ1-4; D possibly corresponds to TRBD1 (5 bases). Germline V gives CDR1 SEHNR, CDR2 FQNEAQ (reference sequence). The CDR3 runs 14 residues. V was clipped by 8 bases and J by 1 base, with 11 bases between them. CDR3 sequence (DNA): TGTGCCAGCGGCCGGGACCTAACTAATGAAAAACTGTTTTTT. This sequence encodes CASGRDLTNEKLFF.

The chain employs TRBV7-2 and TRBJ2-5; possible D gene TRBD2, 5 bases. Germline CDR1 SGHTA, CDR2 FQGNSA. This CDR3 region has 15 residues. Trimming took off 7 bases at V and 4 bases at J, with 19 bases between the two ends. The CDR3 protein is CASTQLGILLETQYF. CDR3 nucleotide sequence: TGTGCCAGCACCCAACTCGGGATCCTCCTAGAGACCCAGTACTTC.

The chain is built from TRBV7-2 and TRBJ2-3, with TRBD2 identical over 15 bases. The CDR3 runs to 16 residues. Looked up from germline, CDR1 is SGHTA and CDR2 is FQGNSA. Trimming at V came to 5 bases and at J to 5 bases, leaving 5 bases not matched to a gene. The CDR3 coding sequence is TGTGCCAGCAGCCAAGGACTAGCGGGAGGGTTAGATACGCAGTATTTT. This translates into CASSQGLAGGLDTQYF. The variable domain in full, with the rest retrieved from reference TRBV7-2 and TRBJ2-3, is GAGVSQSPSNKVTEKGKDVELRCDPISGHTALYWYRQSLGQGLEFLIYFQGNSAPDKSGLPSDRFSAERTGGSVSTLTIQRTQQEDSAVYLCASSQGLAGGLDTQYFGPGTRLTVL.

The CDR3 region is CASSPGTSGRTTQYF. The CDR3 bases are TGCGCCAGCAGCCCCGGGACTAGCGGGCGGACGACCCAGTACTTC. The J gene is TRBJ2-5, the V gene TRBV4-1, with TRBD2 matching 12 bases. J was trimmed by 7 bases and V by 4 bases; bases with no gene match: 7. From germline, CDR1 is MGHRA and CDR2 YSYEKL. This CDR3 has 15 residues.

The V gene is TRBV7-9, the J gene TRBJ1-1; 8 nucleotides agree with TRBD1. The CDR3 contains 13 residues. Germline V CDR1 and CDR2: SEHNR, FQNEAQ (reference sequence). V shed 5 bases, J shed 11 bases, and the junction held 10 bases outside the gene matches. The CDR3 loop reads CASSHGQGNLAFF. Written as DNA, the CDR3 is TGTGCCAGCAGCCACGGACAGGGAAATTTGGCTTTCTTT.